This T cell receptor beta chain derives from a study of blood T cell repertoires in COVID-19 (dated by TCRdb to the early 2020s). Some background on the complete study: Samples covering the acute and convalescent phases of COVID-19 were provided by collaborators in the United States, Italy and Spain. A freely available public database, intended as a resource for researchers studying the immune response to SARS-CoV-2, is where the repertoires were released. The dataset comprised deeply sampled blood TCRbeta repertoires from subjects exposed to, actively infected with, or recovered from COVID-19. Where available, HLA class I and class II types were taken from metadata supplied by the sample provider and were not determined by assay-based typing. A de-identified subject ID, COVID-19 status, age in years and sex were almost always included in the sample metadata. The prospective study material was composed of cDNA or gDNA derived from T cells, B-cell-depleted T cells, or PBMCs. The samples were drawn from two sources: the first 160 participants of the ongoing ImmuneRACE study, and over 950 subjects contributed by 6 global collaborators. Beyond this particular receptor, the publication reports: How much clinical and demographic metadata was included differed by source and by participant, and the metadata was provided uncurated.

With respect to this clone: The specificity of this receptor is unknown. No qualities accompany the bases; no much larger clone lies one base away.

TCRbeta CDR3 regions were amplified from genomic DNA using the immunoSEQ Assay, a bias-controlled multiplex PCR. The authors' analysis ran thus. The number of nucleated cells in each sample was estimated by amplification of reference gene primers within the assay. To quantify the absolute abundance of each unique TCRbeta CDR3 rearrangement, sequence reads were collapsed and filtered. For each sample, productive Simpson clonality was calculated by taking the square root of Simpson's diversity index across productive rearrangements. TCRdb took over this immuneACCESS table, retaining in-frame rearrangements with V and J assigned. Such tables are incomplete; in checked studies, under half of the missing clones stem from an unresolved V gene, and the remainder is unexplained. That table is the source of V, J and clone size, and D and trimming were worked out from the DNA. Recorded for this sample are about 440,000 clones; 70% to 90% of them occurred a single time. Of the sample, about 12% is held by the ten largest clones.

One collaborating source in Seattle enrolled patients during active infection and followed them longitudinally through the course of disease. Whole blood was collected in K2EDTA tubes by collaborating institutions according to the institutions' own protocols. For TCRbeta analysis, collaborators shipped samples as frozen whole blood, isolated PBMCs, or DNA extracted from either of those sample types. V and J lose 4 bases and 0 bases, and a span of 22 bases separates them. From a lookup of the germline V gene (reference sequence), CDR1 and CDR2 are SEHNR and FQNEAQ. The CDR3 spans 19 residues, from the cysteine through the phenylalanine. Only CDR3 DNA remains: 57 bases, in frame from the first base.

Recombination connected TRBV7-9 to TRBJ2-1, with TRBD1 tentatively as D gene (6 bases match). This sequence was found in a woman in her fifties or sixties with COVID-19, enrolled during active disease. Sequenced sample: peripheral blood. For the CDR3, the sequence is CASSSKLDSSLPSYNEQFF. The DNA is as follows: TGTGCCAGCAGCTCAAAGCTGGACAGTTCATTACCCTCCTACAATGAGCAGTTCTTC.